The rows below give T cell receptor beta chains drawn from one sample of a study of OX40 agonist ivuxolimab in advanced cancers. Generated by immunoSEQ multiplex PCR, the TCRdb table keeps only in-frame clones and is missing some. Altogether under 85,000 clones are present, approximately 90% being singletons, with the ten largest covering 0.47%. Sequencing was performed on CD4+ or CD8+ T cells sorted from blood, taken in a trial of the OX40 agonist ivuxolimab. Every receptor here comes from an adult with an advanced solid tumor such as melanoma, head and neck, liver or kidney cancer. Each CDR3 is given with its conserved first and last residue. A D gene is named only where the DNA matches it firmly.

d_call: NA; v_call: TRBV6-1; j_call: TRBJ1-2; cdr3_aa: CASSELGYGYTF
d_call: TRBD1; v_call: TRBV15; j_call: TRBJ2-3; cdr3_aa: CATSRKKGADTQYF
d_call: NA; v_call: TRBV2; j_call: TRBJ1-5; cdr3_aa: CASSAEDGQPQHF
d_call: NA; v_call: TRBV28; j_call: TRBJ2-7; cdr3_aa: CASSRTLSSYEQYF
d_call: NA; v_call: TRBV6-4; j_call: TRBJ1-2; cdr3_aa: CASSPESNYGYTF
d_call: NA; v_call: TRBV5-1; j_call: TRBJ2-3; cdr3_aa: CASSLALGGGITDTQYF
d_call: NA; v_call: TRBV28; j_call: TRBJ1-1; cdr3_aa: CASSPRDQFEAFF
d_call: NA; v_call: TRBV6-6; j_call: TRBJ1-2; cdr3_aa: CASSYYQGGGYTF
d_call: TRBD1; v_call: TRBV13; j_call: TRBJ1-1; cdr3_aa: CASSQRTGGGSAFF
d_call: TRBD2; v_call: TRBV6-5; j_call: TRBJ2-2; cdr3_aa: CASRGLAGTGELFF
d_call: NA; v_call: TRBV4-2; j_call: TRBJ1-1; cdr3_aa: CASSGLGGPMNTEAFF
d_call: NA; v_call: TRBV18; j_call: TRBJ1-1; cdr3_aa: CASSSGYGTEAFF
d_call: TRBD1; v_call: TRBV14; j_call: TRBJ1-2; cdr3_aa: CASSQVRDRVLYGYTF
d_call: NA; v_call: TRBV5-4; j_call: TRBJ1-2; cdr3_aa: CASSLGADGYTF
d_call: NA; v_call: TRBV7-2; j_call: TRBJ2-5; cdr3_aa: CASTSSDETQYF
d_call: NA; v_call: TRBV9; j_call: TRBJ1-4; cdr3_aa: CASSVTVNEKLFF
d_call: NA; v_call: TRBV9; j_call: TRBJ2-1; cdr3_aa: CASSPLTSGGSEQFF
d_call: NA; v_call: TRBV6-1; j_call: TRBJ1-5; cdr3_aa: CASTALFNQPQHF
d_call: TRBD1; v_call: TRBV6-5; j_call: TRBJ2-7; cdr3_aa: CASRDPTGGYEQYF
d_call: NA; v_call: TRBV6-6; j_call: TRBJ1-5; cdr3_aa: CASTRLDQPQHF
d_call: NA; v_call: TRBV10-3; j_call: TRBJ1-4; cdr3_aa: CAISEGSRRNEKLFF
d_call: TRBD1; v_call: TRBV2; j_call: TRBJ2-7; cdr3_aa: CASSVRGQGVSNSYEQYF
d_call: TRBD1; v_call: TRBV18; j_call: TRBJ2-3; cdr3_aa: CASSPSTGQGVSTDTQYF
d_call: NA; v_call: TRBV9; j_call: TRBJ1-5; cdr3_aa: CASSVNPGTNQPQHF
d_call: NA; v_call: TRBV27; j_call: TRBJ2-5; cdr3_aa: CASSSLSGARETQYF
d_call: TRBD1; v_call: TRBV7-6; j_call: TRBJ1-1; cdr3_aa: CASSSLRQGAVEAFF
d_call: TRBD2; v_call: TRBV6-1; j_call: TRBJ2-5; cdr3_aa: CASNPWGGQETQYF
d_call: NA; v_call: TRBV10-3; j_call: TRBJ1-5; cdr3_aa: CAISPYEQGEGQPQHF